This TCR beta chain was observed in a study of T cells in Graves' hyperthyroidism and ophthalmopathy. This clonotype appeared many times. Germline V gene sequence: CDR1 MDHEN, CDR2 SYDVKM. There are 15 residues in the CDR3. V lost 5 bases, J lost 3 bases, and 8 bases stayed unmatched. Researchers amplified the TCR beta CDR3 regions from RNA transcripts. When the TCR CDR3 underwent first-round RT-PCR, the HTBI primer set was used. Each CDR3 protein is one row after TCRdb ran MiXCR on the multiplex PCR reads. Here the sample spans 280,000 or so distinct CDR3 sequences, around a quarter being singletons. This clonotype was obtained from a man in his forties or fifties with Graves' hyperthyroidism that later progressed to Graves' ophthalmopathy. Specimen: blood. This chain connects TRBV28 to TRBJ2-5; TRBD2 aligns across 8 bases. The CDR3 is CASSGSGGGEETQYF. DNA of the CDR3: TGTGCCAGCAGTGGGAGCGGGGGAGGAGAAGAGACCCAGTACTTC.